The clone carrying this T cell receptor (beta chain) occurred many times. Per the germline V gene, CDR1 is SGHTA and CDR2 is FQGNSA. V lost 0 bases and J lost 5; bases outside the gene matches: 7. The CDR3 is 17 residues long. This specimen comes from a study of early T cells in non-severe SARS-CoV-2 infection. TCRdb re-called the 5' RACE reads with MiXCR, one entry per CDR3 protein. The data contain over 60,000 distinct CDR3 sequences, 10% to 15% of them singletons. The sequencing input was whole blood. The TCR comes from an adult who was a healthcare worker with PCR-confirmed SARS-CoV-2 infection or an uninfected control (not recorded which). The chain is built from TRBV7-2 and TRBJ2-3, with 11 bases lining up with TRBD2. Written as DNA, the CDR3 is TGTGCCAGCAGCTTAGCTAGCGGGGGGGACGCTTTAGATACGCAGTATTTT. This encodes CASSLASGGDALDTQYF.